This T cell receptor (beta chain) was sequenced for a study of OX40 agonist ivuxolimab in advanced cancers. The overall study: The treatment was a fully human IgG2 OX40 agonist, ivuxolimab. Patients were treated with intravenous ivuxolimab, dosed at 0.01 to 10 mg/kg and infused every 2 weeks. Patients receiving dose escalation had hepatocellular carcinoma, melanoma, renal cell or head and neck cancer. Participants, roughly 81% male, averaged approximately 65 years of age, ranging from about 23 to 90.

Clones were sequenced by immunoSEQ multiplex PCR, and TCRdb holds only the in-frame ones, with some missing. The data hold fewer than 100,000 clones, with less than 90% observed a single time. Germline CDR1 is LNHDA and CDR2 is SQIVND (reference sequence). V was cut by 6 bases and J by 0 bases, with 9 bases left in between. This CDR3 spans 14 amino acids. V usage is TRBV19 and J usage is TRBJ2-1; D remains ambiguous. The sequences come from CD4+ or CD8+ T cells sorted from blood, collected in a trial of the OX40 agonist ivuxolimab. This TCR came from an adult with an advanced solid tumor such as melanoma, head and neck, liver or kidney cancer. Here the CDR3 DNA reads TGTGCCAGTAGCCCACCCACCTCCTACAATGAGCAGTTCTTC. Translated, it gives CASSPPTSYNEQFF.